A single sample is the source of the 25 T cell receptor beta chains below, sequenced in a study of T cell repertoires in cytomegalovirus infection. Using its own MiXCR run on the reads, TCRdb lists one record per CDR3 protein. The data show a few hundred thousand distinct CDR3 sequences, just under 25% seen once. These receptors lack a known antigen. The sequencing used cultured PBMCs, collected from culture after CMV antigen stimulation. All receptors derive from a human donor in good health (CMV status not recorded). Some clones in this sample may be carry-over from other donors' samples.

This clonotype was counted ten times or more. The chain recombines TRBV11-2 with TRBJ2-3; the D gene is possibly TRBD2 (6 bases). Germline CDR1 is SGHAT and CDR2 is FQNNGV. The CDR3 extends over 15 amino acids. The germline V and J ends were trimmed by 0 bases and 1 base, with 8 bases remaining between them. CDR3 nucleotides: TGTGCCAGCAGCTTAGATGGCGGGGGCACAGATACGCAGTATTTT. It yields the protein CASSLDGGGTDTQYF.

This clonotype appeared a few times. The CDR3 DNA reads TGTGCCAGCAGTTTCGGGGCTTCCACGTACGAGCAGTACGTC. Amino acids: CASSFGASTYEQYV. The V and J genes are TRBV7-9 and TRBJ2-7; D might be TRBD1 or TRBD2, each matching 5 bases. Trimming took 6 bases from V and 4 from J, leaving 16 bases between them. The CDR3 consists of 14 residues. The germline CDR1 and CDR2 sequences are SEHNR and FQNEAQ (reference sequence).

This clonotype was counted once. The J gene is TRBJ1-1, the V gene TRBV11-2; no definite D call. This CDR3 is built from 14 residues. V lost 3 bases, J lost 4 bases, and 12 bases lay in between. Germline V gene sequence: CDR1 SGHAT, CDR2 FQNNGV. This chain's CDR3 is CASSFAQISTEAFF. The CDR3 DNA sequence: TGTGCCAGCAGCTTTGCACAGATTAGCACTGAAGCTTTCTTT.

CDR3 in amino acids: CAISGQGQNYGYTF. The CDR3 DNA reads as TGTGCCATCAGTGGACAGGGGCAAAACTATGGCTACACCTTC. The chain couples TRBV10-3 to TRBJ1-2; TRBD1 agrees at 8 bases. The J segment lost 2 bases and the V segment lost 4 bases, leaving 3 bases of the junction unmatched. The CDR3 has 14 residues. Germline loops: CDR1 ENHRY, CDR2 SYGVKD.

The V and J genes are TRBV6-2 or TRBV6-3 and TRBJ2-1, with D unresolved. The V end was cut by 4 bases, the J end by 0 bases, with 4 bases between. The CDR3 extends over 13 amino acids. CDR1 and CDR2 (germline): MNHEY, SVGEGT. DNA of the CDR3: TGTGCCAGCAGTTCCTACTCCTACAATGAGCAGTTCTTC. This gives the protein CASSSYSYNEQFF.

This chain links TRBV3-1 with TRBJ2-1, with no clear D. The CDR3 consists of 13 residues. Trimming left V 2 bases short and J 9 bases short, with 11 bases between. The germline V gene has CDR1 LGHDT and CDR2 YNNKEL (reference sequence). In DNA form, the CDR3 reads TGTGCCAGCAGCCAATTCCAGTTCCTTGAGCAGTTCTTC. It specifies CASSQFQFLEQFF.

The chain carries TRBV10-2 and TRBJ2-1; D is unresolved. In germline, CDR1 is WSHSY, CDR2 SAAADI. With 1 base removed from V and 6 bases from J, the gap between germline ends came to 10 bases. The CDR3 is 14 amino acids. CDR3 in DNA: TGCGCCAGCAGTGAGTTAGGGCCCGGCAATGAGCAGTTCTTC. Protein: CASSELGPGNEQFF.

In regard to this clonotype: One end of the junction varies from germline; a read error may be responsible. The chain links TRBV11-3 to TRBJ2-1; 7 positions agree with TRBD1. The CDR3 runs 16 residues. Germline CDR1 and CDR2: SGHNT and YENEEA. CDR3 sequence reads: CASSLEKGAFYTEQFF. CDR3 in DNA: TGTGCCAGCAGCTTAGAGAAGGGGGCTTTCTACACTGAGCAGTTCTTC.

V gene TRBV28 combines with J gene TRBJ2-7; D not resolved. V lost 6 bases and J 2 bases, leaving 14 bases between the germline ends. The CDR3 contains 14 residues. The V gene's germline CDR1 is MDHEN and CDR2 SYDVKM. The CDR3 DNA is TGTGCCAGCAGCCTCGTAGGTTCAGCCTACGAGCAGTACTTC. This sequence encodes CASSLVGSAYEQYF.

The CDR3 is CASLRTGGATEAFF. CDR3 coding DNA: TGTGCCAGTCTACGGACAGGGGGCGCGACTGAAGCTTTCTTT. V is TRBV19 and J is TRBJ1-1, with 11 nucleotides matching TRBD1. Trimming at V came to 8 bases and at J to 5 bases, leaving 7 bases not matched to a gene. There are 14 residues in the CDR3. CDR1 and CDR2 (germline): LNHDA, SQIVND (reference sequence).

Here the CDR3 reads CASSLGPGTTSLYNEQFF. The CDR3 nucleotides read TGTGCCAGCAGCTTAGGACCCGGGACAACATCCCTCTACAATGAGCAGTTCTTC. The chain couples TRBV7-9 to TRBJ2-1, with TRBD1 as a possible D gene (6 bases). The CDR3 has 18 residues. Trimming cost V 1 base and J 3 bases, with 19 bases left between them. CDR1 is SEHNR, CDR2 FQNEAQ, per germline (reference sequence).

The sample holds many counts of this clonotype. V usage is TRBV7-2 and J usage is TRBJ2-7, with unresolved D. Germline V lookup: CDR1 SGHTA, CDR2 FQGNSA. CDR3 size: 14 residues. V lost 4 bases, J lost 5 bases, and 15 bases lay in between. DNA of the CDR3: TGTGCCAGCAGCTCCTCGAAGGGAAACAACGAGCAGTACTTC. It yields the protein CASSSSKGNNEQYF.

This clonotype was observed a handful of times. The genes are TRBV6-2 or TRBV6-3 and TRBJ2-5; the D gene is possibly TRBD2 (5 bases). V was cut by 3 bases and J by 4 bases, with 6 bases left in between. Germline loops: CDR1 MNHEY, CDR2 SVGEGT. The CDR3 is 12 amino acids. Written as DNA, the CDR3 is TGTGCCAGCAGTTATGGACTAGAGACCCAGTACTTC. Amino acid sequence: CASSYGLETQYF.

The rearrangement joins TRBV7-8 to TRBJ1-6; TRBD1 is a possible D gene (5 bases). Per the germline V gene, CDR1 is SGHVS and CDR2 is FQNEAQ. V lost 4 bases and J 8 bases, leaving 12 bases between the germline ends. This CDR3 is built from 14 residues. Here the CDR3 DNA reads TGTGCCAGCAGCTCCCAGGGTCGAGATTCACCCCTCCACTTT. It encodes CASSSQGRDSPLHF.

This chain uses TRBV19 with TRBJ2-2; no reliable D call. V was clipped by 6 bases and J by 4 bases, with 12 bases between them. CDR1 LNHDA and CDR2 SQIVND come from the germline V gene (reference sequence). The CDR3 is 14 amino acids. The chain's CDR3 is CASRNSWLTGELFF. Written as DNA, the CDR3 is TGTGCCAGTAGGAATTCCTGGCTCACCGGGGAGCTGTTTTTT.

This chain joins TRBV12-3 or TRBV12-4 and TRBJ1-5; D not certain. The length of the CDR3 is 16 residues. V lost 4 bases and J 2 bases, leaving 15 bases between the germline ends. The CDR3 is CASSSPGSLRNQPQHF. The CDR3 DNA reads TGTGCCAGCAGTTCCCCAGGAAGTCTTCGCAATCAGCCCCAGCATTTT.

This clonotype has a handful of counts. The chain recombines TRBV12-3 or TRBV12-4 with TRBJ2-5; D unclear. The CDR3 covers 12 residues. Trimming removed 5 bases at V and 2 bases at J, with 6 bases between. Here the CDR3 DNA reads TGTGCCAGCAGTGGCGTGCAAGAGACCCAGTACTTC. Encoded protein: CASSGVQETQYF.

This clonotype came up a few times. The chain combines TRBV4-2 with TRBJ2-2; 7 bases are shared with TRBD2. The CDR3 is 15 amino acids. The V segment lost 1 base and the J segment 6 bases; nucleotides outside the gene matches: 5. The V gene's germline CDR1 is LGHNA and CDR2 YNFKEQ. The CDR3 region is CASSQVAGAAGELFF. The DNA of the CDR3 is TGTGCCAGCAGCCAAGTAGCGGGCGCGGCCGGGGAGCTGTTTTTT.

In this sample, this clonotype turned up a few times. This chain uses TRBV29-1 with TRBJ2-3; a possible D gene is TRBD2 (5 bases). The V gene lost 6 bases and the J gene lost 3 bases, with 10 bases spanning the gap. This CDR3 is 12 amino acids long. The germline CDR1 and CDR2 sequences are SQVTM and ANQGSEA. The CDR3 spells CSVSLATDTQYF. The CDR3 nucleotides read TGCAGCGTGTCGCTAGCAACAGATACGCAGTATTTT.

The genes are TRBV28 and TRBJ1-4; no clear D gene. This CDR3 has 12 amino acids. CDR1 and CDR2 (germline): MDHEN, SYDVKM. Trimming left V 7 bases short and J 5 bases short, with 8 bases between. The CDR3 nucleotides are TGTGCCAGCACGGTTGGAAATGAAAAACTGTTTTTT. It translates to CASTVGNEKLFF.

This clonotype was detected ten times or more. CDR3 nucleotide sequence: TGTGCCAGCAGTAACGCTCCTGTGCTGGGTACTGAAGCTTTCTTT. It specifies CASSNAPVLGTEAFF. The chain links TRBV6-1 to TRBJ1-1; D gene unclear. The CDR3 is 15 residues long. From germline, CDR1 is MNHNS and CDR2 SASEGT. The ends were cut back, 5 bases at V and 5 bases at J, with 18 bases in the middle.

This chain links TRBV7-2 with TRBJ1-2; 10 nucleotides align to TRBD1. The CDR3 contains 15 residues. Germline V lookup: CDR1 SGHTA, CDR2 FQGNSA. J was trimmed by 4 bases and V by 1 base; bases with no gene match: 3. The CDR3 DNA sequence: TGTGCCAGCAGCTTAGGGGGACAGGGGCCCTATGGCTACACCTTC. This encodes CASSLGGQGPYGYTF.

This clonotype was recorded at least ten times. The chain couples TRBV12-3 or TRBV12-4 to TRBJ1-4; TRBD1 aligns across 7 bases. CDR3 length equals 16 residues. V was clipped by 6 bases and J by 4 bases; unmatched bases: 11. CDR3 sequence reads: CASSQPRGQINEKLFF. CDR3 coding DNA: TGTGCCAGCAGCCAGCCAAGGGGGCAGATTAATGAAAAACTGTTTTTT.

This clonotype turned up a few times. V is TRBV12-3 or TRBV12-4 and J is TRBJ1-1; TRBD1 matches at 7 bases. This CDR3 comprises 12 residues. J was trimmed by 6 bases and V by 3 bases; bases with no gene match: 1. CDR3 nucleotide sequence: TGTGCCAGCAGTTTGGACAGGCCTGAAGCTTTCTTT. Amino acid sequence: CASSLDRPEAFF.

CDR3 sequence (DNA): TGTGCCAGCAGCTTAGCCCCGACAGGGGGGAATCCACCCCTCCACTTT. It yields the protein CASSLAPTGGNPPLHF. The chain joins TRBV7-2 to TRBJ1-6; TRBD1 aligns across 9 bases. The length of the CDR3 is 16 residues. Looked up from germline, CDR1 is SGHTA and CDR2 is FQGNSA. The V segment lost 0 bases and the J segment 11 bases; nucleotides outside the gene matches: 8.